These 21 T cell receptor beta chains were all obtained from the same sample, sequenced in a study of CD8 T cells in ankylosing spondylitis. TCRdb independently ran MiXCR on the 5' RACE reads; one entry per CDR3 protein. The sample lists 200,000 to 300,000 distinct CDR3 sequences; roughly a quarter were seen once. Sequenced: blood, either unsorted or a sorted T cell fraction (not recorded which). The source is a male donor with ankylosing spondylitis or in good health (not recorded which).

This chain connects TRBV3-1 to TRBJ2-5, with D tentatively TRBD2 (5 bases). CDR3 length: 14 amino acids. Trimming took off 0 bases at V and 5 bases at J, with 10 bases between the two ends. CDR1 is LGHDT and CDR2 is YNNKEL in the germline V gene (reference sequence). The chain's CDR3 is CASSQDNPGETQYF. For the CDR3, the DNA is TGTGCCAGCAGCCAAGATAACCCGGGGGAGACCCAGTACTTC.

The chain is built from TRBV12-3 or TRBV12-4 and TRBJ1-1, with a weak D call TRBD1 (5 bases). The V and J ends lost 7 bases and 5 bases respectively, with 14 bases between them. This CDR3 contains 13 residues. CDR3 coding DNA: TGTGCCAGCACAGGCCGGACACTTACTGAAGCTTTCTTT. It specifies CASTGRTLTEAFF.

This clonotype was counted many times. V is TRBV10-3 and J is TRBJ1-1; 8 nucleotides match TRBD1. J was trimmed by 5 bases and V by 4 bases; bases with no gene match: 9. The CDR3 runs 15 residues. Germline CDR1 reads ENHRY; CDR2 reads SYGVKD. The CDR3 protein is CAISGGQGLGTEAFF. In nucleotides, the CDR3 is TGTGCCATCAGTGGTGGACAGGGCCTGGGGACTGAAGCTTTCTTT.

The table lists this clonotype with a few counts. CDR3 in amino acids: CSVKKLINDGTDTQYF. For the CDR3, the DNA is TGCAGCGTCAAAAAATTAATAAACGACGGCACAGATACGCAGTATTTT. The chain carries TRBV29-1 and TRBJ2-3, with D uncertain. Germline lookup yields CDR1 SQVTM and CDR2 ANQGSEA. V was trimmed by 6 bases and J by 1 base, leaving 20 bases between them. The CDR3 is 16 residues long.

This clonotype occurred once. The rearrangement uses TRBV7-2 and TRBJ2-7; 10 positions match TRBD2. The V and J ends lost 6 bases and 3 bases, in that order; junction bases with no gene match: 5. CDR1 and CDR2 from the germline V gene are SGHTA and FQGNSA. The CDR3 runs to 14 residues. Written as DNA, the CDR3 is TGTGCCAGCAGATTCGGACTAGCGGACTACGAGCAGTACTTC. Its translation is CASRFGLADYEQYF.

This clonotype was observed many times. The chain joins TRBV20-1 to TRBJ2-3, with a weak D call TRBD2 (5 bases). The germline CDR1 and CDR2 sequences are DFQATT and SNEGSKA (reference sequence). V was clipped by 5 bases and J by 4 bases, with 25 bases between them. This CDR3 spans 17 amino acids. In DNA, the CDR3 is TGCAGTGCTGCGGGCCTAGCCGGTCACCGACGGGCAGATACGCAGTATTTT. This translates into CSAAGLAGHRRADTQYF.

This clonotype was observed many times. The CDR3 loop is CSARFMGRDYGYTF. DNA for the CDR3: TGCAGTGCTAGGTTCATGGGGAGGGACTATGGCTACACCTTC. This chain uses TRBV20-1 with TRBJ1-2; no firm D call. CDR1 and CDR2 from the germline V gene are DFQATT and SNEGSKA (reference sequence). CDR3 length equals 14 residues. V lost 3 bases and J lost 3, with 14 bases in between.

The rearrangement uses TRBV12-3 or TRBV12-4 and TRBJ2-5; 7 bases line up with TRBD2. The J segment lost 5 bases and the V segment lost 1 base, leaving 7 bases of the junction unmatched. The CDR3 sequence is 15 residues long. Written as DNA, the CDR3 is TGTGCCAGCAGTTTAGGGACGGGGGGTTGGGAGACCCAGTACTTC. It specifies CASSLGTGGWETQYF.

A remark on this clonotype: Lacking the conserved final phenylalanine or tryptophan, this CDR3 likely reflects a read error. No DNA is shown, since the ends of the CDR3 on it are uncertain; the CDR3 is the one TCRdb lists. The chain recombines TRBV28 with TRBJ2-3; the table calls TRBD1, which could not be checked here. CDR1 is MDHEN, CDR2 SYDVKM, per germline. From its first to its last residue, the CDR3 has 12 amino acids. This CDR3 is CASSLDSRDRVV.

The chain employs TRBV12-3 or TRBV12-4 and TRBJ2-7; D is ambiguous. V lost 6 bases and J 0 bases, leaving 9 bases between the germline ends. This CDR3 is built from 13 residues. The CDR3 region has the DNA TGTGCCAGCAGAGGATCAGCCTCCTACGAGCAGTACTTC. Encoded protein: CASRGSASYEQYF.

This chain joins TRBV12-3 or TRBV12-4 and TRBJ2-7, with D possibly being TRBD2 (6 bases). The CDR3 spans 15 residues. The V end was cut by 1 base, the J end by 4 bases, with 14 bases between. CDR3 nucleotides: TGTGCCAGCAGTTTAGATGGACGGGGACTTTACGAGCAGTACTTC. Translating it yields CASSLDGRGLYEQYF.

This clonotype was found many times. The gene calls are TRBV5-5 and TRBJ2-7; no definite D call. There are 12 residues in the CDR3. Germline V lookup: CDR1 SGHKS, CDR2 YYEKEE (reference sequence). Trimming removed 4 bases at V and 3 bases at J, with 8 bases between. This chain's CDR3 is CASSLNYYEQYF. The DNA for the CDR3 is TGTGCCAGCAGCCTGAACTACTACGAGCAGTACTTC.

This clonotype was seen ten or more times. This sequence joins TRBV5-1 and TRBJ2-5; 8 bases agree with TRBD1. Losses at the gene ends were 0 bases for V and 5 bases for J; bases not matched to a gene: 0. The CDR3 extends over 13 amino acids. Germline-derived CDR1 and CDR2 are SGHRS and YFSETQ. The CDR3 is CASSLGTGETQYF. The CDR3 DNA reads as TGCGCCAGCAGCTTGGGGACAGGGGAGACCCAGTACTTC.

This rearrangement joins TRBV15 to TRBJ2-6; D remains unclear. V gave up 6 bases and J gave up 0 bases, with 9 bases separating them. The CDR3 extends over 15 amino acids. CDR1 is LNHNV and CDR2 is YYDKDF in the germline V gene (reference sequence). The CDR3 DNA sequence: TGTGCCACCAGACAGATCCACTCTGGGGCCAACGTCCTGACTTTC. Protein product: CATRQIHSGANVLTF.

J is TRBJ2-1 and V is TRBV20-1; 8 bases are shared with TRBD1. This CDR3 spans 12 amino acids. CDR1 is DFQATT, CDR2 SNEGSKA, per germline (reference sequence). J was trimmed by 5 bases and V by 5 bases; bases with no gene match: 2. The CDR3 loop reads CSASQGDNEQFF. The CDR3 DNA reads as TGCAGTGCTTCACAGGGGGACAATGAGCAGTTCTTC.

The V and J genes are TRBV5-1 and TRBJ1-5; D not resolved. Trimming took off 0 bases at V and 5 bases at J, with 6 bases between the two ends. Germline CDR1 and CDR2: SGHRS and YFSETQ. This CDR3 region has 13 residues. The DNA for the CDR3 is TGCGCCAGCAGCTTGGCCGGTTATCAGCCCCAGCATTTT. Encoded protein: CASSLAGYQPQHF.

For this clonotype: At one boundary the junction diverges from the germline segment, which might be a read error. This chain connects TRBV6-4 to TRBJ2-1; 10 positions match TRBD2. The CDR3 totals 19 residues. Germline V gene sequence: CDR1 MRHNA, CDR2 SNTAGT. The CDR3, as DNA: TGTGCCATCAGTTTAGCGGGGGGTTCTAGCGGGGGTATAGACAATGAGCAGTTCTTC. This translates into CAISLAGGSSGGIDNEQFF.

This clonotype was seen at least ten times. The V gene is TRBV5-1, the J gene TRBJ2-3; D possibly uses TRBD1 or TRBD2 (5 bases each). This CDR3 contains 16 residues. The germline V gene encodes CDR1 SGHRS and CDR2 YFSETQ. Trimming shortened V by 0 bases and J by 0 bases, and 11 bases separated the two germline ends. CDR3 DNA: TGCGCCAGCAGCTTGGGAGGGGCCCGAAGCACAGATACGCAGTATTTT. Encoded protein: CASSLGGARSTDTQYF.

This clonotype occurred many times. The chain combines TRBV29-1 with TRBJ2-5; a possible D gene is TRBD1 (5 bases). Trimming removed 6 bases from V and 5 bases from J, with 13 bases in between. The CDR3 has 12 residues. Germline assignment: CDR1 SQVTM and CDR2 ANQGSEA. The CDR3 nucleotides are TGCAGCGTGCGACAGTCGCGGGAGACCCAGTACTTC. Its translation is CSVRQSRETQYF.

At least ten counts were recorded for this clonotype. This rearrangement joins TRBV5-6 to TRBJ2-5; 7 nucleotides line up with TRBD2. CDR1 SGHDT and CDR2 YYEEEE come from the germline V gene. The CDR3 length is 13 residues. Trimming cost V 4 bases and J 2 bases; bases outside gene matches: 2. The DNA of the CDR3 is TGTGCCAGCAGCCCGGGGGGTCAAGAGACCCAGTACTTC. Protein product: CASSPGGQETQYF.

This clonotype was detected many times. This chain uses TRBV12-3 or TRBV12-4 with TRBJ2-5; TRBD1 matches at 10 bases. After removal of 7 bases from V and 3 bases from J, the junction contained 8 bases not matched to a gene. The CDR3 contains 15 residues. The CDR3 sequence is CASTRDRGTEETQYF. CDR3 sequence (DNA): TGTGCCAGCACCAGGGACAGGGGTACTGAAGAGACCCAGTACTTC.